This T cell receptor (beta chain) was captured in a study of cytomegalovirus exposure and HLA in healthy donors. Findings and limits, study-wide: The study assumed roughly uniform donor sequencing depth for presence/absence analyses.

The CDR3 has 15 residues. The germline CDR1 and CDR2 sequences are SGHVS and FQNEAQ. Germline trimming cut 6 bases from V and 3 bases from J; bases unmatched to any gene: 9. With regard to this clone: As yet, its antigen is unknown.

It was with 60 Vbeta and 13 Jbeta primers that the PCR ran. This table comes from immunoSEQ multiplex PCR, and its TCRdb copy is limited to in-frame clones, with some not included. The sample includes roughly 120,000 clones, around 79% of them seen just once. The chain uses TRBV7-8 and TRBJ1-1, with TRBD1 matching 8 bases. Sequencing was done on a sample of PBMCs. This clonotype originated in a middle-aged woman in good health and CMV-seronegative. The CDR3 DNA sequence: TGTGCCAGCAGACGTACCCCGGACAGGGACACTGAAGCTTTCTTT. Its translation: CASRRTPDRDTEAFF.